These T cell receptor beta chains were read from a single sample in a study of blood T cell repertoires in COVID-19. Repertoires were generated with immunoSEQ multiplex PCR, while TCRdb's copy carries only in-frame clones and drops some. The repertoire includes some 250,000 clones, about 84% of them detected once, and 12% sits in the top ten. Sequencing was carried out using peripheral blood. The receptors here all came from a man older than 75 with acute or convalescent COVID-19. CDR3s include the opening cysteine and the closing phenylalanine or tryptophan. Each record gives: clone size, J gene, D gene, V gene, CDR3 DNA, CDR3 protein. A D gene is named only where the DNA matches it firmly. Some rows mark clone size as missing; the rest say once, few, many or name a class of expanded clone.

abundance: once
j_gene: TRBJ1-2
d_gene: NA
v_gene: TRBV28
CDR3nt: TGTGCCAGCAGTTTATCCGGGGGACCCTATGGCTACACCTTC
CDR3aa: CASSLSGGPYGYTF

abundance: NA
j_gene: TRBJ2-1
d_gene: TRBD1
v_gene: TRBV5-4
CDR3nt: TGTGCCAGCAGCTTTCGGACAGGGGGCTCCTACAATGAGCAGTTCTTC
CDR3aa: CASSFRTGGSYNEQFF

abundance: few
j_gene: TRBJ1-4
d_gene: NA
v_gene: TRBV27
CDR3nt: TGTGCCAGCAGTCCCCCGGGGGTAGGCGAAAAACTGTTTTTT
CDR3aa: CASSPPGVGEKLFF

abundance: NA
j_gene: TRBJ1-4
d_gene: TRBD1
v_gene: TRBV10-1
CDR3nt: TGCGCCACCTCTGGGCGCAGGGGGGCTAATGAAAAACTGTTTTTT
CDR3aa: CATSGRRGANEKLFF

abundance: NA
j_gene: TRBJ1-5
d_gene: NA
v_gene: TRBV7-2
CDR3nt: TGTGCCAGCAGCTTTTCAGGCTGTCAGCCCCAGCATTTT
CDR3aa: CASSFSGCQPQHF

abundance: NA
j_gene: TRBJ1-2
d_gene: NA
v_gene: TRBV5-1
CDR3nt: TGCGCCAGCAGCTTGGAGACGGACTTCTATGGCTACACCTTC
CDR3aa: CASSLETDFYGYTF

abundance: NA
j_gene: TRBJ2-7
d_gene: NA
v_gene: TRBV6-5
CDR3nt: TGTGCCAGCAGTTACCGGGAGCTCTACGAGCAGTACTTC
CDR3aa: CASSYRELYEQYF

abundance: once
j_gene: TRBJ2-2
d_gene: NA
v_gene: TRBV24-1
CDR3nt: TGTGCCACCAGTGATTTGGCGGGGTACGCCGGGGAGCTGTTTTTT
CDR3aa: CATSDLAGYAGELFF

abundance: NA
j_gene: TRBJ2-5
d_gene: TRBD1
v_gene: TRBV12-5
CDR3nt: TGTGCTAGTGGATCCGGCAGGGGGCGAGAGACCCAGTACTTC
CDR3aa: CASGSGRGRETQYF

abundance: NA
j_gene: TRBJ1-5
d_gene: NA
v_gene: TRBV6-2/TRBV6-3
CDR3nt: TGTGCCAGCAGCCCTCAGGGGTACGAGCCCCAGCATTTT
CDR3aa: CASSPQGYEPQHF

abundance: NA
j_gene: TRBJ2-3
d_gene: TRBD1
v_gene: TRBV6-2/TRBV6-3
CDR3nt: TGTGCCAGCAGTTACTGGGACAGGGGGGGGGTACTGGATACGCAGTATTTT
CDR3aa: CASSYWDRGGVLDTQYF

abundance: NA
j_gene: TRBJ2-3
d_gene: NA
v_gene: TRBV7-8
CDR3nt: TGTGCCAGCACACCGGAGGGGGCCATTACTAGCACAGATACGCAGTATTTT
CDR3aa: CASTPEGAITSTDTQYF

abundance: NA
j_gene: TRBJ1-4
d_gene: NA
v_gene: TRBV6-1
CDR3nt: TGTGCCAGCAGTGCCTCTTCTAGTGCAACTAATGAAAAACTGTTTTTT
CDR3aa: CASSASSSATNEKLFF

abundance: NA
j_gene: TRBJ2-7
d_gene: NA
v_gene: TRBV6-5
CDR3nt: TGTGCCAGCAGTTACGGGCAGTACGAGCAGTACTTC
CDR3aa: CASSYGQYEQYF

abundance: NA
j_gene: TRBJ2-2
d_gene: NA
v_gene: TRBV9
CDR3nt: TGTGCCAGCAGCGTAGGGGGGAGCGGGACCGGGGAGCTGTTTTTT
CDR3aa: CASSVGGSGTGELFF

abundance: few
j_gene: TRBJ1-1
d_gene: TRBD1
v_gene: TRBV3-1/TRBV3-2
CDR3nt: TGTGCCAGCAGCCAACCAGGGGGTTTCACTGAAGCTTTCTTT
CDR3aa: CASSQPGGFTEAFF

abundance: few
j_gene: TRBJ1-2
d_gene: NA
v_gene: TRBV7-9
CDR3nt: TGTGCCAGCAGCTTAGCGCTGGGGGCGCTTAACGGCTACACCTTC
CDR3aa: CASSLALGALNGYTF

abundance: NA
j_gene: TRBJ2-3
d_gene: TRBD2
v_gene: TRBV7-2
CDR3nt: TGTGCCAGCAGCTTAGCAGCGGGGGGCACAGATACGCAGTATTTT
CDR3aa: CASSLAAGGTDTQYF

abundance: NA
j_gene: TRBJ2-7
d_gene: NA
v_gene: TRBV7-2
CDR3nt: TGTGCCAGCAGCTTAGACAGCGGCAGGGGTTACGAGCAGTACTTC
CDR3aa: CASSLDSGRGYEQYF

abundance: once
j_gene: TRBJ2-1
d_gene: TRBD2
v_gene: TRBV9
CDR3nt: TGTGCCAGCAGCGCCGGGTTTGGGGCGGGAGTCCCAAATGAGCAGTTCTTC
CDR3aa: CASSAGFGAGVPNEQFF

abundance: NA
j_gene: TRBJ1-6
d_gene: NA
v_gene: TRBV3-1/TRBV3-2
CDR3nt: TGTGCCAGCAGCGAGGGGGTTAATTCACCCCTCCACTTT
CDR3aa: CASSEGVNSPLHF

abundance: few
j_gene: TRBJ2-7
d_gene: NA
v_gene: TRBV7-2
CDR3nt: TGTGCCAGCAGCTTAGAGGCAGGCTACGAGCAGTACTTC
CDR3aa: CASSLEAGYEQYF

abundance: few
j_gene: TRBJ2-4
d_gene: TRBD1
v_gene: TRBV3-1/TRBV3-2
CDR3nt: TGTGCCAGCAGCCAAGACCTCGGACAGGCAAACATTCAGTACTTC
CDR3aa: CASSQDLGQANIQYF

abundance: NA
j_gene: TRBJ1-1
d_gene: NA
v_gene: TRBV10-3
CDR3nt: TGTGCCATCACTATACAGGGGAACACTGAAGCTTTCTTT
CDR3aa: CAITIQGNTEAFF

abundance: NA
j_gene: TRBJ1-1
d_gene: NA
v_gene: TRBV18
CDR3nt: TGTGCCAGCTCACCTCCGGGAGGCAGGAACACTGAAGCTTTCTTT
CDR3aa: CASSPPGGRNTEAFF

abundance: NA
j_gene: TRBJ1-5
d_gene: NA
v_gene: TRBV28
CDR3nt: TGTGCCAGCAGTTCCGGTTTCAATCAGCCCCAGCATTTT
CDR3aa: CASSSGFNQPQHF

abundance: NA
j_gene: TRBJ2-7
d_gene: TRBD2
v_gene: TRBV10-3
CDR3nt: TGTGCCATGCGAGCGGGGGCGGACGAGCAGTACTTC
CDR3aa: CAMRAGADEQYF

abundance: once
j_gene: TRBJ2-5
d_gene: TRBD1
v_gene: TRBV3-1/TRBV3-2
CDR3nt: TGTGCCAGCAGCCTGGACAGGGAAGAGACCCAGTACTTC
CDR3aa: CASSLDREETQYF

abundance: NA
j_gene: TRBJ1-2
d_gene: TRBD1
v_gene: TRBV3-1/TRBV3-2
CDR3nt: TGTGCCAGCAGCTCATGGGACAGGGTGATCTATGGCTACACCTTC
CDR3aa: CASSSWDRVIYGYTF

abundance: NA
j_gene: TRBJ2-7
d_gene: TRBD2
v_gene: TRBV5-5
CDR3nt: TGTGCCAGCGACCACAGCGGGAGGAACTCCTACGAGCAGTACTTC
CDR3aa: CASDHSGRNSYEQYF

abundance: few
j_gene: TRBJ1-1
d_gene: TRBD1
v_gene: TRBV29-1
CDR3nt: TGCAGCGGATCGACAGGGGTACTGAACACTGAAGCTTTCTTT
CDR3aa: CSGSTGVLNTEAFF

abundance: NA
j_gene: TRBJ1-5
d_gene: NA
v_gene: TRBV5-4
CDR3nt: TGTGCCAGCAGCTTGGCAGGAGGGATGAGCAATCAGCCCCAGCATTTT
CDR3aa: CASSLAGGMSNQPQHF

abundance: NA
j_gene: TRBJ2-1
d_gene: TRBD2
v_gene: TRBV6-2/TRBV6-3
CDR3nt: TGTGCCAGCAGTTACATAAGCGGGAGTTCAGGACCTAGGGGTGGGAATGAGCAGTTCTTC
CDR3aa: CASSYISGSSGPRGGNEQFF

abundance: NA
j_gene: TRBJ2-7
d_gene: NA
v_gene: TRBV5-6
CDR3nt: TGTGCCAGCAGCTCTCAGACAGGTTCCTACGAGCAGTACTTC
CDR3aa: CASSSQTGSYEQYF

abundance: NA
j_gene: TRBJ1-4
d_gene: NA
v_gene: TRBV19
CDR3nt: TGTGCCAGTAGTATCGGGGTCGCGCTGAGTGAAAAACTGTTTTTT
CDR3aa: CASSIGVALSEKLFF

abundance: NA
j_gene: TRBJ1-3
d_gene: NA
v_gene: TRBV11-2
CDR3nt: TGTGCCAGCAGCTTAGACAGGGTTTCGATTGGAAACACCATATATTTT
CDR3aa: CASSLDRVSIGNTIYF

abundance: NA
j_gene: TRBJ2-7
d_gene: TRBD2
v_gene: TRBV5-5
CDR3nt: TGTGCCAGCAGCTTGGGGCTGCTAGCGGGGGGTTACGAGCAGTACTTC
CDR3aa: CASSLGLLAGGYEQYF

abundance: few
j_gene: TRBJ1-3
d_gene: NA
v_gene: TRBV10-3
CDR3nt: TGTGCCACCCAGGGGAACGGAAACACCATATATTTT
CDR3aa: CATQGNGNTIYF

abundance: once
j_gene: TRBJ1-5
d_gene: NA
v_gene: TRBV7-2
CDR3nt: TGTGCCAGCAGCTTAGACAGGGCCCAGCCCCAGCATTTT
CDR3aa: CASSLDRAQPQHF

abundance: NA
j_gene: TRBJ1-6
d_gene: NA
v_gene: TRBV28
CDR3nt: TGTGCCAGCAGTTCTACCCCCTATAATTCACCCCTCCACTTT
CDR3aa: CASSSTPYNSPLHF

abundance: NA
j_gene: TRBJ2-3
d_gene: TRBD1
v_gene: TRBV29-1
CDR3nt: TGCAGCGTCTTCAGGGGGATAAGCACAGATACGCAGTATTTT
CDR3aa: CSVFRGISTDTQYF

abundance: NA
j_gene: TRBJ2-1
d_gene: NA
v_gene: TRBV6-1
CDR3nt: TGTGCCAGCAGTGAAGCTACAGGACATGAGAGTCGAAAGCAGTTCTTC
CDR3aa: CASSEATGHESRKQFF

abundance: NA
j_gene: TRBJ1-1
d_gene: NA
v_gene: TRBV21-1
CDR3nt: TGTGCCAGCAGCAAAGCCGGGGGAACGGGGACTGAAGCTTTCTTT
CDR3aa: CASSKAGGTGTEAFF

abundance: once
j_gene: TRBJ2-7
d_gene: TRBD1
v_gene: TRBV3-1/TRBV3-2
CDR3nt: TGTGCCAGCAGCGACGCGGGACAGGGCGTAAACGAGCAGTACTTC
CDR3aa: CASSDAGQGVNEQYF

abundance: NA
j_gene: TRBJ2-1
d_gene: TRBD2
v_gene: TRBV28
CDR3nt: TGTGCCAGCAGTTTAGGGTACGGGAGGCCGAACTACAATGAGCAGTTCTTC
CDR3aa: CASSLGYGRPNYNEQFF

abundance: NA
j_gene: TRBJ1-1
d_gene: TRBD1
v_gene: TRBV5-6
CDR3nt: TGTGCCAGCAGCTCCCCGGCAGGGGGACAAGCTTTCTTT
CDR3aa: CASSSPAGGQAFF

abundance: NA
j_gene: TRBJ1-4
d_gene: NA
v_gene: TRBV18
CDR3nt: TGTGCCAGCTCACCCCCATTAAGGGGAACTAATGAAAAACTGTTTTTT
CDR3aa: CASSPPLRGTNEKLFF

abundance: NA
j_gene: TRBJ2-7
d_gene: NA
v_gene: TRBV5-1
CDR3nt: TGCGCCAGCAGCTATCTTGGAGGAGGACTCGCGAGCCACGAGCAGTACTTC
CDR3aa: CASSYLGGGLASHEQYF

abundance: NA
j_gene: TRBJ1-1
d_gene: NA
v_gene: TRBV5-1
CDR3nt: TGCGCCAGCAGCTGGACAACAGGAAACACTGAAGCTTTCTTT
CDR3aa: CASSWTTGNTEAFF

abundance: few
j_gene: TRBJ2-2
d_gene: NA
v_gene: TRBV5-1
CDR3nt: TGCGCCAGCAGCTCACTAGCTCAGAGTACCGGGGAGCTGTTTTTT
CDR3aa: CASSSLAQSTGELFF

abundance: once
j_gene: TRBJ2-7
d_gene: NA
v_gene: TRBV18
CDR3nt: TGTGCCAGCTCATTCCGTGGAGGGAGTGGCTACGAGCAGTACTTC
CDR3aa: CASSFRGGSGYEQYF

abundance: NA
j_gene: TRBJ1-5
d_gene: TRBD1
v_gene: TRBV6-4
CDR3nt: TGTGCCATCTCTGGACAGGTCGCTCAGCCCCAGCATTTT
CDR3aa: CAISGQVAQPQHF

abundance: NA
j_gene: TRBJ2-1
d_gene: TRBD2
v_gene: TRBV7-3
CDR3nt: TGTGCCAGCAGCTTGACTAGCGGGAGTTACAATGGGCAGTTCTTC
CDR3aa: CASSLTSGSYNGQFF

abundance: NA
j_gene: TRBJ2-1
d_gene: TRBD2
v_gene: TRBV10-3
CDR3nt: TGTGCCATCATGCCGGGACTAGCGGGACACAATGAGCAGTTCTTC
CDR3aa: CAIMPGLAGHNEQFF

abundance: NA
j_gene: TRBJ1-5
d_gene: NA
v_gene: TRBV28
CDR3nt: TGTGCCAGCACCAACAGGGTACAGCCCCAGCATTTT
CDR3aa: CASTNRVQPQHF